Listed below are T cell receptor beta chains from one sample, sequenced in a study of OX40 agonist ivuxolimab in advanced cancers. Measured with immunoSEQ multiplex PCR; TCRdb has only the in-frame clones, and not every one. The sample records under 50,000 clones, approximately 84% being singletons. Sequencing used CD4+ or CD8+ T cells sorted from blood, obtained in a trial of the OX40 agonist ivuxolimab. The receptor set was obtained from an adult with an advanced solid tumor such as melanoma, head and neck, liver or kidney cancer. Both conserved end residues are part of each CDR3. The order of the fields is J gene, V gene, D gene, clone size, CDR3 DNA, CDR3 protein. The D gene is left open where the match is weak. Size values are once, few and many counts, or a class for expanded clones, and some rows have none.

TRBJ2-3	TRBV5-1	TRBD2	.	TGCGCCAGCAGCCCGAGCGGGAGCCTCACAGATACGCAGTATTTT	CASSPSGSLTDTQYF
TRBJ2-4	TRBV14	.	.	TGTGCCAGCAGCCAATCTTGGACCGGTCAAAACATTCAGTACTTC	CASSQSWTGQNIQYF
TRBJ2-1	TRBV21-1	.	.	TGTGCCAGCAGGAATCCGGGACAGGGGGTTTTTTTCGATGAGCAGTTCTTC	CASRNPGQGVFFDEQFF
TRBJ1-5	TRBV19	.	.	TGTGCCAGTAGTATCCTGGACACCGGGGGTAGCAATCAGCCCCAGCATTTT	CASSILDTGGSNQPQHF
TRBJ2-3	TRBV29-1	TRBD2	once	TGCAGCGTTGAACCGATAGGTAGCGGGAGCTACACAGATACGCAGTATTTT	CSVEPIGSGSYTDTQYF
TRBJ1-3	TRBV4-2	.	.	TGTGCCAGCAGCCAAGAATTCGGGGGCCGGCGGGCAAACACCATATATTTT	CASSQEFGGRRANTIYF
TRBJ1-1	TRBV18	.	.	TGTGCCAGCTCACCGGGGGGTTCAGGGGCTCAAAGTGAAGCTTTCTTT	CASSPGGSGAQSEAFF
TRBJ2-7	TRBV28	.	once	TGTGCCAGCAAAGTTAAGTCCTCCTACGAGCAGTACTTC	CASKVKSSYEQYF
TRBJ1-5	TRBV28	.	.	TGTGCCAGCAGTTTAGGAGTGCCGTATAAGCCCCAGCATTTT	CASSLGVPYKPQHF
TRBJ1-2	TRBV19	TRBD1	.	TGTGCCAGTAGTATTGGACAGGGAAGGACTAACTATGGCTACACCTTC	CASSIGQGRTNYGYTF
TRBJ2-3	TRBV2	TRBD1	.	TGTGCCAGGAAGGGACAGGGGGTCCCAGATACGCAGTATTTT	CARKGQGVPDTQYF
TRBJ2-3	TRBV7-2	.	.	TGTGCCAGCAGCTTAGCAGATACGCAGTATTTT	CASSLADTQYF
TRBJ1-2	TRBV6-5	.	.	TGTGCCAGCACCAAGTCCGACGTTCAGGGATATGGCTACACCTTC	CASTKSDVQGYGYTF
TRBJ2-2	TRBV19	TRBD1	.	TGTGCCAGTAGTAGGACAGGGAGAACCGGGGAGCTGTTTTTT	CASSRTGRTGELFF
TRBJ2-7	TRBV28	.	.	TGTGCCAGCAGTTTACCCTCGGTGGGGTCCTACGAGCAGTACTTC	CASSLPSVGSYEQYF
TRBJ2-7	TRBV5-4	TRBD2	.	TGTGCCAGCAGCCGAGGGACTAGCGGGAGAGGTGACGAGCAGTACTTC	CASSRGTSGRGDEQYF
TRBJ2-7	TRBV5-6	.	.	TGTGCCAGCAGCTTAGGTCCAAACTCCTACGAGCAGTACTTC	CASSLGPNSYEQYF
TRBJ1-2	TRBV5-5	.	.	TGTGCCAGCAGCGAAGGACAGAGGATTAACTATGGCTACACCTTC	CASSEGQRINYGYTF
TRBJ2-1	TRBV2	TRBD2	.	TGTGCCAGCAGAAAAGCTGCGGGAGCGTTCTACAATGAGCAGTTCTTC	CASRKAAGAFYNEQFF
TRBJ2-7	TRBV18	TRBD1	once	TGTGCCAGCTCACCAGGACAGGAGGCCTACGAGCAGTACTTC	CASSPGQEAYEQYF
TRBJ1-1	TRBV20-1	.	.	TGCAGTGCTGGGGACAATGGAGCTTTCTTT	CSAGDNGAFF
TRBJ1-3	TRBV28	.	once	TGTGCCAGCAGGCAGGGTCAAAGAAACACCATATATTTT	CASRQGQRNTIYF
TRBJ1-3	TRBV10-3	.	.	TGTGCCATCAGTGGGGACGCGATCTCTGGAAACACCATATATTTT	CAISGDAISGNTIYF
TRBJ1-1	TRBV10-2	.	once	TGCGCCACGTCCGCATGGCTTCTGAACACTGAAGCTTTCTTT	CATSAWLLNTEAFF
TRBJ2-2	TRBV14	.	.	TGTGCCAGCAGACGGGGTGACACCGGGGAGCTGTTTTTT	CASRRGDTGELFF
TRBJ2-7	TRBV6-5	.	.	TGTGCCAGCAGTGCCGGGCCACCCCCCTACGAGCAGTACTTC	CASSAGPPPYEQYF
TRBJ1-2	TRBV5-1	TRBD1	once	TGCTGGACAGGGGTGACCTATGGCTACACCTTC	CWTGVTYGYTF
TRBJ2-7	TRBV5-5	.	.	TGTGCCAGCAGCTTGGAGGGCTTCACCTACGAGCAGTACTTC	CASSLEGFTYEQYF
TRBJ1-1	TRBV21-1	.	.	TGTGCCAGCAGCAAAGTCTTCAGGGGAGGGAACACTGAAGCTTTCTTT	CASSKVFRGGNTEAFF
TRBJ2-7	TRBV7-8	.	.	TGTGCCAGCAGCCCAACGAGGGTACCGGGCGAGCAGTACTTC	CASSPTRVPGEQYF
TRBJ2-6	TRBV23-1	TRBD1	few	TGCGCCAGCAGTCCCCACCCAATCCCCATTGGACAGGGAAGCTCTGGGGCCAACGTCCTGACTTTC	CASSPHPIPIGQGSSGANVLTF
TRBJ2-5	TRBV20-1	.	few	TGCAGTGCTAGTAACCAAGAGACCCAGTACTTC	CSASNQETQYF
TRBJ1-2	TRBV21-1	.	.	TGTGCCAGCAGTTTCGGAAGTGACTACTATGGCTACACCTTC	CASSFGSDYYGYTF
TRBJ2-3	TRBV9	.	.	TGTGCCAGCAGCGTGGCAGGGTCGTTCACAGATACGCAGTATTTT	CASSVAGSFTDTQYF
TRBJ2-1	TRBV4-3	.	.	TGCGCCAGCAGCCGAGACCCAGGTACTAATGAGCAGTTCTTC	CASSRDPGTNEQFF
TRBJ2-2	TRBV5-1	TRBD1	.	TGCGCCAGCAGCTCGGGACAGATGAACACCGGGGAGCTGTTTTTT	CASSSGQMNTGELFF
TRBJ2-5	TRBV5-1	TRBD2	once	TGCGCCAGCAGCTTGGTAGCTAGCGGGAGGGAGACCCAGTACTTC	CASSLVASGRETQYF
TRBJ2-7	TRBV11-2	TRBD2	.	TGTGCCAGCAGCTTAGATTCAGGACTAGCGGGAAGCGAGCAGTACTTC	CASSLDSGLAGSEQYF
TRBJ2-1	TRBV28	TRBD2	once	TGTGCCAGCACTCCCTGGCGGGAGGGACAATTCAACAATGAGCAGTTCTTC	CASTPWREGQFNNEQFF
TRBJ1-3	TRBV6-6	.	.	TGTGCCAGCAGCCAAGACAGCTCTGGAAACACCATATATTTT	CASSQDSSGNTIYF
TRBJ1-2	TRBV30	TRBD1	.	TGTGCCTGGAGTCGGGACAGGCCGTATGGCTACACCTTC	CAWSRDRPYGYTF
TRBJ2-7	TRBV5-6	TRBD2	.	TGTGCCAGCAGCAGGACTAGTTTCTACGAGCAGTACTTC	CASSRTSFYEQYF
TRBJ1-5	TRBV6-5	TRBD1	.	TGTGCCAGCAGCCGGGACAGGGGGGACAATCAGCCCCAGCATTTT	CASSRDRGDNQPQHF
TRBJ1-1	TRBV18	.	.	TGTGCCAGCTCACCCTCGAGTAGGAACACTGAAGCTTTCTTT	CASSPSSRNTEAFF
TRBJ1-1	TRBV5-5	TRBD1	.	TGTGCCAGCAGGAGAGGACAGGGGATGATGAACACTGAAGCTTTCTTT	CASRRGQGMMNTEAFF
TRBJ2-3	TRBV5-1	.	.	TGCGCCAGCAGCTTGGGCCACAGGGATACAGATACGCAGTATTTT	CASSLGHRDTDTQYF
TRBJ1-1	TRBV30	.	.	TGTGCCTGGGGGCAGGTTTTCACTGAAGCTTTCTTT	CAWGQVFTEAFF
TRBJ2-7	TRBV27	.	.	TGTGCCAGCAGTCCAAACCTCATGAGTTACGAGCAGTACTTC	CASSPNLMSYEQYF
TRBJ2-1	TRBV6-6	.	.	TGTGCCAGCAGTCCCTCCAAGGGTTTCGGGGATGAGCAGTTCTTC	CASSPSKGFGDEQFF
TRBJ2-1	TRBV11-2	TRBD2	.	TGTGCCAGCAGCCTTAGACTAGCGGGAGTTGATGAGCAGTTCTTC	CASSLRLAGVDEQFF
TRBJ2-2	TRBV18	TRBD2	.	TGTGCCAGCTCACGACGGATCCCCGAAGCGGGAGGTTCAGTTACCGGGGAGCTGTTTTTT	CASSRRIPEAGGSVTGELFF
TRBJ2-7	TRBV30	.	once	TGTGCCTGGAGTGTGGTAGGCGGCTCGTCTATGGGGCAGTACTTC	CAWSVVGGSSMGQYF
TRBJ1-2	TRBV5-1	.	.	TGCGCCAGCAGCTTGGCTGGAGAGGGCTATGGCTACACCTTC	CASSLAGEGYGYTF
TRBJ2-3	TRBV6-6	.	.	TGTGCCAGCAGTCAGACCCCTAAGGCCTCGCAGTATTTT	CASSQTPKASQYF